This T cell receptor beta chain was found in a study of metastatic and nonmetastatic thyroid tumors. General study findings and limits: As reported, TCR beta diversity in blood and tumor was significantly higher in malignant thyroid tumors than in benign nodules.

Per the study methods: Construction of a distant-metastasis classifier for papillary thyroid cancer relied on CDR3 differences across clinicopathological groups. TCRdb re-called the PCR reads via MiXCR. The V and J calls here are based on TCRdb, not the publication. The sample contains 70,000 or so clones, more than 13% of which appear only once. This clone was seen at least ten times. Its antigen is as yet unknown. All patients were treatment-naive before thyroid surgery. Trimming cost V 0 bases and J 0 bases, with 9 bases left between them. CDR3 length equals 16 residues. Germline V gene data show CDR1 as MNHEY and CDR2 as SVGAGI.

The chain employs TRBV6-5 and TRBJ1-3, with unresolved D. The TCR originated in a male donor with papillary thyroid cancer or a benign thyroid nodule (not recorded which). Some clones in this sample may be carry-over from other donors' samples. The sample was blood. The DNA for the CDR3 is TGTGCCAGCAGTTACTCAGCCCTACTCTCTGGAAACACCATATATTTT. Amino acids: CASSYSALLSGNTIYF.